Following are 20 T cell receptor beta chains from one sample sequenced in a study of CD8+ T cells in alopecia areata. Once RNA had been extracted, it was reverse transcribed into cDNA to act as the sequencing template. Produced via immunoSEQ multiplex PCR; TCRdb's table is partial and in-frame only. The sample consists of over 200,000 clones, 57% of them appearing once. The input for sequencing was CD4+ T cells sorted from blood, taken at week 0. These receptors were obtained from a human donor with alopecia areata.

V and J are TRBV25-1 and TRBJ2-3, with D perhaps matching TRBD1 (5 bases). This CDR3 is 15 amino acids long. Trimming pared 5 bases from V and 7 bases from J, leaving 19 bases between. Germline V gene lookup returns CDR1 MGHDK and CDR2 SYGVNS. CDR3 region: CASSSPQGLQYTQYF. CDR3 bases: TGTGCCAGCAGTTCCCCCCAGGGTCTTCAGTATACGCAGTATTTT.

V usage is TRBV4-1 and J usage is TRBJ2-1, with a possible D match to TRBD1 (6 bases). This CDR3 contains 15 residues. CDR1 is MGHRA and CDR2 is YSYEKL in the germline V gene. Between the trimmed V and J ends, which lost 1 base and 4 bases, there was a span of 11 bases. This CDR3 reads CASSQVGALYNEQFF. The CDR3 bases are TGCGCCAGCAGCCAAGTGGGGGCCCTTTACAATGAGCAGTTCTTC.

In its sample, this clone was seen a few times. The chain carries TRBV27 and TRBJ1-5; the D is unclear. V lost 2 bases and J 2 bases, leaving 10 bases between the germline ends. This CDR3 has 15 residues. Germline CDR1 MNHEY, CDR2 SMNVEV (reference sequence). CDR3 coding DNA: TGTGCCAGCAGTTTAGGGGTTGGAGGCAATCAGCCCCAGCATTTT. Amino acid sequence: CASSLGVGGNQPQHF.

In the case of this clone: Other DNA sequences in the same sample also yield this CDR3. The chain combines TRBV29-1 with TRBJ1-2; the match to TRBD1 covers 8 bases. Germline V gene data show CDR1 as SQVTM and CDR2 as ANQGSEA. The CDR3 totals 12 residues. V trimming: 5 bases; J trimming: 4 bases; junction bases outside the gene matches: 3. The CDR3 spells CSVRTGGYGYTF. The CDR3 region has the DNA TGCAGCGTTCGCACAGGGGGCTATGGCTACACCTTC.

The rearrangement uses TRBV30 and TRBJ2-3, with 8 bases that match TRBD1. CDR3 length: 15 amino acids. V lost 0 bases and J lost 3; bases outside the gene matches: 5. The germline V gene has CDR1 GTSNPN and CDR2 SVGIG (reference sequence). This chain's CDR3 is CAWSVGQGATDTQYF. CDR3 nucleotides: TGTGCCTGGAGTGTTGGGCAGGGGGCTACAGATACGCAGTATTTT.

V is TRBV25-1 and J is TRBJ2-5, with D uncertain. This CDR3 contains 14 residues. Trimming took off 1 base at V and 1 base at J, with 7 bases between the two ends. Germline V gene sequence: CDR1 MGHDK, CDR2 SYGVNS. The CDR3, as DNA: TGTGCCAGCAGTGAATTTATTGGCCAAGAGACCCAGTACTTC. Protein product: CASSEFIGQETQYF.

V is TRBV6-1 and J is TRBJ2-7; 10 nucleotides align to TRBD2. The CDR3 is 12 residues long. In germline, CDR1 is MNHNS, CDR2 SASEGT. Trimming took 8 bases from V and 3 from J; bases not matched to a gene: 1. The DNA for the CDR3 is TGTGCCAGCCTAGCGGGGGTCTACGAGCAGTACTTC. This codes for CASLAGVYEQYF.

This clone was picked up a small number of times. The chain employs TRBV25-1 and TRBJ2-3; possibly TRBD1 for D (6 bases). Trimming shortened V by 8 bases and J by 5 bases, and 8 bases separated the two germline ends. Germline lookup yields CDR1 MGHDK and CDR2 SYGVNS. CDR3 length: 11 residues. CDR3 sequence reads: CASGQQDTQYF. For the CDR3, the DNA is TGTGCCAGCGGACAGCAAGATACGCAGTATTTT.

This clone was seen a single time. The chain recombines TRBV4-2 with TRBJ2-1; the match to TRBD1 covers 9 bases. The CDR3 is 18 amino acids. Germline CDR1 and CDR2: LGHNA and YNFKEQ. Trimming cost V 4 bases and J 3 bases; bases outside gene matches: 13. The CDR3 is CASSPSLGQGAYYNEQFF. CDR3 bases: TGTGCCAGCAGCCCTAGTCTGGGACAGGGAGCGTACTACAATGAGCAGTTCTTC.

As DNA, the CDR3 is TGCGCCAGCAGCGAACTACAGGCCCTCGACCAGTACTTC. This encodes CASSELQALDQYF. The V and J genes are TRBV5-1 and TRBJ2-7; TRBD1 might be the D (5 bases). This CDR3 has 13 residues. Trimming stripped 4 bases from V and 10 bases from J, with 18 bases between. The germline V gene has CDR1 SGHRS and CDR2 YFSETQ.

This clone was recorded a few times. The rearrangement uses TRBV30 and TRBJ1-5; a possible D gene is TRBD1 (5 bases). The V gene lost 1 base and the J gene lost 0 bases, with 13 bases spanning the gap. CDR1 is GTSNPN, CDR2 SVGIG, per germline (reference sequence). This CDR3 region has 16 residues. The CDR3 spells CAWSGGAGNSNQPQHF. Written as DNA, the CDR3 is TGTGCCTGGAGTGGAGGGGCAGGGAATAGCAATCAGCCCCAGCATTTT.

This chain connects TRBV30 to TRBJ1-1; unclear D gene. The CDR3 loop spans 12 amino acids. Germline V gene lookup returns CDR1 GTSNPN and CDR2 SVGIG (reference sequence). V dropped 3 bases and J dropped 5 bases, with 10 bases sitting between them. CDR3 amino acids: CAWRLGYTEAFF. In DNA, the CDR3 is TGTGCCTGGAGATTAGGTTATACTGAAGCTTTCTTT.

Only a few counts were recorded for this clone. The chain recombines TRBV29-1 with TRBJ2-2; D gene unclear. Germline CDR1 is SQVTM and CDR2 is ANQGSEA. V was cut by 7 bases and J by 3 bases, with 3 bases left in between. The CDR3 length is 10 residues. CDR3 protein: CSAHTGELFF. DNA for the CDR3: TGCAGCGCCCACACCGGGGAGCTGTTTTTT.

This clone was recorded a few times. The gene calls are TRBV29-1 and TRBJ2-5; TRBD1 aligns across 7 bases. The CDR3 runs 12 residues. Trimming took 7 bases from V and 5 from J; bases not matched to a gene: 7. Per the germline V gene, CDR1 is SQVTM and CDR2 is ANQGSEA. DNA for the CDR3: TGCAGCGGCGGACAGGCCCGGGAGACCCAGTACTTC. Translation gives CSGGQARETQYF.

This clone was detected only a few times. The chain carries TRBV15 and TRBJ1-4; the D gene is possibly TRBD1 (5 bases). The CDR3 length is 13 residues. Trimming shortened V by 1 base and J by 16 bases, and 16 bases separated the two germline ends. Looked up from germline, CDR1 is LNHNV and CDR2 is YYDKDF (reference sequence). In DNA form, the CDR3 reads TGTGCCACCAGCAGAGGAAGGGGAGGCCTAGGGTTTTTT. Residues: CATSRGRGGLGFF.

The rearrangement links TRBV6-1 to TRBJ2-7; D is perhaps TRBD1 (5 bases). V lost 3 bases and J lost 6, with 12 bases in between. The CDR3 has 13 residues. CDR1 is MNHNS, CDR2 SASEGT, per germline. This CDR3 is CASSDGAPVEQYF. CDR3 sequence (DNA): TGTGCCAGCAGTGATGGGGCCCCGGTCGAGCAGTACTTC.

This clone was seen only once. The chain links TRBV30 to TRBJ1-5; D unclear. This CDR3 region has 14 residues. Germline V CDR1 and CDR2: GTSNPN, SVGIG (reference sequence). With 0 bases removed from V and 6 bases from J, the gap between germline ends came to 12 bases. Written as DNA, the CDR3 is TGTGCCTGGAGTGTAGGCGGAGGGCGTCAGCCCCAGCATTTT. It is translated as CAWSVGGGRQPQHF. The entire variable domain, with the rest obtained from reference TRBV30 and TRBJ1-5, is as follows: SQTIHQWPATLVQPVGSPLSLECTVEGTSNPNLYWYRQAAGRGLQLLFYSVGIGQISSEVPQNLSASRPQDRQFILSSKKLLLSDSGFYLCAWSVGGGRQPQHFGDGTRLSIL.

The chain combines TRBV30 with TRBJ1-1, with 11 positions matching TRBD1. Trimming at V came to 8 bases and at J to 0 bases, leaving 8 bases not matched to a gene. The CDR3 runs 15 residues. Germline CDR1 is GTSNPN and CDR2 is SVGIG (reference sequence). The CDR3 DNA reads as TGTGCCGGGGACAGGGGGACTTCAATGAACACTGAAGCTTTCTTT. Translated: CAGDRGTSMNTEAFF.

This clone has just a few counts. DNA of the CDR3: TGTGCCAGCAGCCGACGGACGACAGGGCACACTGAAGCTTTCTTT. Translation gives CASSRRTTGHTEAFF. The V gene is TRBV13, the J gene TRBJ1-1; TRBD1 matches 7 bases. V was clipped by 5 bases and J by 3 bases; unmatched bases: 9. The germline V gene has CDR1 PRHDT and CDR2 FYEKMQ (reference sequence). This CDR3 comprises 15 residues. Looking up the rest from reference TRBV13 and TRBJ1-1 gives the full variable domain: AAGVIQSPRHLIKEKRETATLKCYPIPRHDTVYWYQQGPGQDPQFLISFYEKMQSDKGSIPDRFSAQQFSDYHSELNMSSLELGDSALYFCASSRRTTGHTEAFFGQGTRLTVV.

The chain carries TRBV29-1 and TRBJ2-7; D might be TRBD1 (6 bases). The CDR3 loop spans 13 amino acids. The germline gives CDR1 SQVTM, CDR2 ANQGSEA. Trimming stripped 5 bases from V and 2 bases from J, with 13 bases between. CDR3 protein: CSVRTVLTYEQYF. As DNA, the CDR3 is TGCAGCGTTAGGACAGTTCTAACCTACGAGCAGTACTTC.